Listed below are T cell receptor beta chains from one sample, sequenced in a study of early T cells in non-severe SARS-CoV-2 infection. MiXCR, applied by TCRdb to the 5' RACE reads, yields one record per CDR3 protein. Of roughly 93,000 distinct CDR3 sequences listed, about 10% are singletons. What was sequenced was whole blood. The receptors here all came from an adult who was a healthcare worker with PCR-confirmed SARS-CoV-2 infection or an uninfected control (not recorded which). Each CDR3 is given with its conserved first and last residue. Fields, in order: V gene, D gene, CDR3 protein. The D gene is left open where the match is weak.

v_call: TRBV9
d_call: NA
cdr3_aa: CASSPRLNTEAFF

v_call: TRBV28
d_call: TRBD1
cdr3_aa: CASSPYRGRGTEAFF

v_call: TRBV2
d_call: NA
cdr3_aa: CASSGGTAPETDTQYF

v_call: TRBV29-1
d_call: TRBD1
cdr3_aa: CSVPGTGALGTQYF

v_call: TRBV6-5
d_call: NA
cdr3_aa: CASSTYGKVDTQYF

v_call: TRBV9
d_call: NA
cdr3_aa: CASSVEVKNSPLHF

v_call: TRBV30
d_call: NA
cdr3_aa: CARSVPQGRRAYEKLFF

v_call: TRBV7-9
d_call: NA
cdr3_aa: CASSLAGGPAEAFF

v_call: TRBV18
d_call: NA
cdr3_aa: CASSLTRQTHNEQFF

v_call: TRBV4-1
d_call: NA
cdr3_aa: CASSQERTGLNTEAFF

v_call: TRBV7-7
d_call: NA
cdr3_aa: CASSPRVGETQYF

v_call: TRBV7-9
d_call: TRBD1
cdr3_aa: CASSRGQGGSGANVLTF

v_call: TRBV29-1
d_call: NA
cdr3_aa: CSVVNSASQFF

v_call: TRBV28
d_call: TRBD1
cdr3_aa: CASSPPTGYNSPLHF